This T cell receptor beta chain was sequenced in a study of T cell repertoires in cytomegalovirus infection (dated by TCRdb to between 2018 and 2021). Some background on the complete study: Peptide stimulations targeted recently identified HLA-C-restricted CMV epitopes, whose presentation resists viral immunomodulation, together with well-studied HLA-B-restricted epitopes. Donor HLA type was relevant to the analysis, because carriage of CMV infection together with the matching HLA type was indicated by public TCR beta signatures. Here is what the overall study found, with its caveats: In both this cohort and an independent approximately 350-donor cohort, the cumulative frequency of public TCR beta family members distinguished carriers of CMV infection plus the relevant HLA type. In the ex vivo response, HLA-C-restricted CMV-specific TCR beta clonotypes were dominant, and in two of eight donors the single most frequent clonotype came from this HLA-C-restricted group.

Relative to germline, V is 1 base shorter and J is 4 bases shorter, with 11 bases between their ends. Measured from the cysteine to the phenylalanine, the CDR3 is 15 residues long. Only the CDR3 DNA is retained, 45 bases long and in frame from the first base. CDR1 and CDR2 were assigned from the germline V gene as SGHDN and FVKESK. About this clonotype: Its antigen is unknown. Base-call qualities are not available, and no considerably larger clone is one nucleotide away.

The sequencer listed for this sample is Illumina HiSeq 1500. TCRdb trimmed public reads at Q25 via fastp, called clones via MiXCR and kept in-frame beta chains. CDR3 protein duplicates are merged, each entry listing the most common genes and DNA. The sample contains about 770,000 distinct CDR3 sequences, 25% to 30% of them found a single time. Roughly 13% of the sample goes to the ten largest clones. In the paper's terms, the treatment or condition label means: in vitro stimulation with specific CMV peptide epitopes to enrich CMV-specific T cells. The rearrangement combines TRBV14 with TRBJ2-1, with no confidently assigned D gene. This receptor was identified in a human donor in good health (CMV status not recorded). Some clones in this sample may be carry-over from other donors' samples. Sequencing used cultured CD8+ T cells from PBMCs, obtained from culture after CMV antigen stimulation. The DNA reads TGTGCCAGCAGCCAAGGACCCCCCCCGTACAATGAGCAGTTCTTC. It specifies CASSQGPPPYNEQFF.